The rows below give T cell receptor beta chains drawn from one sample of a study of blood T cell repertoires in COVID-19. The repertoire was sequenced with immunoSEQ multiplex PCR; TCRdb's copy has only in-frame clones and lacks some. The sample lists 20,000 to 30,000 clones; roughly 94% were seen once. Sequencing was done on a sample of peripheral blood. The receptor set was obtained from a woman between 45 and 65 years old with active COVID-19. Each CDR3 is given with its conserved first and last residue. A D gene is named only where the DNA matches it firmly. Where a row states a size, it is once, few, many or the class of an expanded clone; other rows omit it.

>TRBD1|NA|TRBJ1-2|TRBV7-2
CASSVKTGVVDGYTF
TGTGCCAGCAGCGTTAAGACAGGGGTGGTAGATGGCTACACCTTC
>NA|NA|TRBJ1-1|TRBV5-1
CASSFESEAFF
TGCGCCAGCAGCTTCGAGTCTGAAGCTTTCTTT
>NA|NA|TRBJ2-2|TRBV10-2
CATHTTAGTGELFF
TGCGCCACTCACACGACGGCGGGCACCGGGGAGCTGTTTTTT
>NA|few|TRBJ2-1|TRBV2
CASSVDSLPYNEQFF
TGTGCCAGCAGTGTGGACAGCCTTCCCTACAATGAGCAGTTCTTC
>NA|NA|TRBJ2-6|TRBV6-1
CASSAPHRQGANVLTF
TGTGCCAGCAGTGCCCCCCACAGGCAGGGGGCCAACGTCCTGACTTTC
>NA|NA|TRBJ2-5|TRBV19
CASRSQETQYF
TGTGCCAGTAGGTCTCAAGAGACCCAGTACTTC
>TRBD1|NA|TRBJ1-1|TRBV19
CASSLTGDTEAFF
TGTGCCAGTAGTTTGACAGGGGACACTGAAGCTTTCTTT
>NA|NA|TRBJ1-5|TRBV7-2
CASSMEGIQGPQHF
TGTGCCAGCAGCATGGAGGGGATCCAAGGGCCCCAGCATTTT
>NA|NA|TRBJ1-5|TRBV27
CASSSLHSNQPQHF
TGTGCCAGCAGTTCACTACACAGCAATCAGCCCCAGCATTTT
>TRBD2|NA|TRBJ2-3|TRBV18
CASSPPRTSGRATDTQYF
TGTGCCAGCTCACCACCGAGGACTAGCGGGAGGGCCACAGATACGCAGTATTTT
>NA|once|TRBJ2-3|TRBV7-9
CASSQISDTQYF
TGTGCCAGCAGCCAGATATCAGATACGCAGTATTTT
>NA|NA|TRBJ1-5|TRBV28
CASRLREQPQHF
TGTGCCAGCAGGCTCAGGGAACAGCCCCAGCATTTT
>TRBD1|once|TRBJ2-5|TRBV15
CATSRGADRGQGGETQYF
TGTGCCACCAGCAGAGGAGCCGATCGGGGACAGGGAGGAGAGACCCAGTACTTC
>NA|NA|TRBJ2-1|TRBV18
CASSGTQGLEQFF
TGTGCCAGCTCAGGGACTCAGGGTCTGGAGCAGTTCTTC